This T cell receptor (beta chain) was sequenced in a study of T cell responses to AZD1222 COVID-19 vaccine. Germline V gene sequence: CDR1 SQVTM, CDR2 ANQGSEA. Trimming cost V 4 bases and J 5 bases, with 14 bases left between them. The CDR3 spans 13 residues. Study observations and caveats: Baseline seropositives among AZD1222 recipients totaled only 5 or 6. Increases in Spike-specific TCR breadth and depth were seen after two AZD1222 doses. Vaccine-associated CD4 TCRs spanned spike, dominant at 160-218 and 743-854. Nearly half of the spike-specific TCRs reportedly recognize variant regions that carry no mutations.

Turning to this clone: The antigen is undetermined.

Here immunoSEQ multiplex PCR was the method, and the copy in TCRdb shows in-frame clones only, minus some. The sample lists more than 100,000 clones, approximately 85% seen once, with around 7.9% in the top ten. This chain uses TRBV29-1 with TRBJ1-1; D ambiguous. The sequencing used peripheral blood, collected 28 days after the second dose of the MenACWY control vaccine. The sequence derives from an adult who received the MenACWY meningococcal vaccine as a control. The chain's CDR3 is CSVVNPWSTEAFF. The CDR3 DNA sequence: TGCAGCGTTGTAAATCCCTGGAGTACTGAAGCTTTCTTT.